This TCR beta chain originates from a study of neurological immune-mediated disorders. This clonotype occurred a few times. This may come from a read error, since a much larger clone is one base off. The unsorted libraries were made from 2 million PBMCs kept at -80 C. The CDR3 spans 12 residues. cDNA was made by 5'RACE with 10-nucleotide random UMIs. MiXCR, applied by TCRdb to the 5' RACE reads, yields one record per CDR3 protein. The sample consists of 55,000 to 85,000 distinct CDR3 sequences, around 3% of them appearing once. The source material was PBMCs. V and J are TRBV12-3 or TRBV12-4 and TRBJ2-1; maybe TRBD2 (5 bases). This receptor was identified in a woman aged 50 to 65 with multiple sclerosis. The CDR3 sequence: CASEGSYNAQFF. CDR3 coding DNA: TGTGCCAGCGAGGGTTCGTACAATGCGCAGTTCTTC.